The T cell receptor (beta chain) described here comes from a study of blood T cells in healthy people across ages. On this clonotype: As yet, its antigen is unknown.

Study-level results: Age brought a roughly linear fall in TCR beta diversity measured per million T cells.

A second PCR of 7 to 11 cycles used a sample-barcoded 5' primer and a J-beta primer mix. TCRdb re-analysed the 5' RACE reads in MiXCR, keeping a single row per CDR3 protein. The data contain about 930,000 distinct CDR3 sequences, 25% to 30% of them singletons. The same specimen was also included in a second study, on T cells of mothers and their children. That study reports: Related mother-child pairs shared slightly more overlap than unrelated pairs, but the difference was non-significant.

Sequenced material: blood. This TCR was sampled from a woman aged 40 to 49 in good health.

CDR3 in amino acids: CASRPGTGGGETQYF. CDR3 bases: TGTGCCAGCAGACCCGGGACAGGGGGCGGGGAGACCCAGTACTTC. The chain joins TRBV12-3 or TRBV12-4 to TRBJ2-5, with 12 nucleotides matching TRBD1. This CDR3 is 15 amino acids long. V lost 6 bases to trimming and J lost 5 bases; unmatched junction nucleotides: 7.